This T cell receptor (beta chain) comes out of a study of blood T cell repertoires in COVID-19. Turning to the study itself: Material from acute and convalescent COVID-19 was sourced from the United States, Italy and Spain. From T cells, B-cell-depleted T cells, or PBMCs came the material, which was cDNA or gDNA.

CDR3 length: 14 amino acids. Trimming pared 0 bases from V and 10 bases from J, leaving 15 bases between. Germline CDR1 is SGHTA and CDR2 is FQGNSA. TCRdb keeps only in-frame clones here, not all; method: immunoSEQ multiplex PCR. Of tens of thousands of clones listed, 75% to 85% were seen once; the top ten hold 25% to 35%. The origin of this receptor is a woman of 80 years or more with acute or convalescent COVID-19. Sequences were obtained from peripheral blood. This sequence joins TRBV7-2 and TRBJ1-1; no definite D call. DNA for the CDR3: TGTGCCAGCAGCTTAGCGGGCAGGACTTCGGTAGCTTTCTTT. Encoded protein: CASSLAGRTSVAFF.